These 22 T cell receptor beta chains were all obtained from the same sample, sequenced in a study of shared clonotypes between healthy human individuals. Naive CD8 cells comprised CD45RO-negative, CCR7-positively selected cells, excluding terminally differentiated effector memory CD45RA+ cells. The protocol was immunoSEQ multiplex PCR, while the TCRdb copy is restricted to in-frame clones and leaves out a portion. The sample includes 750,000 to 1,000,000 clones, 80% to 95% seen only once; the top ten take less than 25%. Sequencing was performed on naive CD8+ T cells sorted from blood. The receptors here all came from a man aged 25 to 40 in good health.

The rearrangement joins TRBV6-1 to TRBJ2-1, with a weak D call TRBD2 (6 bases). V dropped 1 base and J dropped 7 bases, with 17 bases sitting between them. The germline CDR1 and CDR2 sequences are MNHNS and SASEGT. The CDR3 spans 16 residues. The CDR3 DNA reads TGTGCCAGCAGTGAAGGGTCCGGGGGTTCTAGGAATGAGCAGTTCTTC. This gives the protein CASSEGSGGSRNEQFF.

This chain connects TRBV10-2 to TRBJ2-1; D is perhaps TRBD2 (5 bases). Trimming pared 10 bases from V and 0 bases from J, leaving 16 bases between. Germline V lookup: CDR1 WSHSY, CDR2 SAAADI. The CDR3 consists of 15 residues. The CDR3 region is CATAQDFSSYNEQFF. The CDR3, as DNA: TGCGCCACCGCCCAGGACTTTAGCTCCTACAATGAGCAGTTCTTC.

The rearrangement joins TRBV7-6 to TRBJ2-1; 11 bases match TRBD2. V gave up 5 bases and J gave up 8 bases; unmatched junction bases: 11. The CDR3 loop spans 16 amino acids. Germline V gene sequence: CDR1 SGHVS, CDR2 FNYEAQ. The CDR3 is CASSPRRGLADDEQFF. In DNA form, the CDR3 reads TGTGCCAGCAGCCCGAGGCGGGGACTAGCGGATGATGAGCAGTTCTTC.

A few counts support this clone. This chain connects TRBV6-5 to TRBJ2-2; 11 bases are shared with TRBD1. Germline trimming cut 6 bases from V and 6 bases from J; bases unmatched to any gene: 3. The germline V gene has CDR1 MNHEY and CDR2 SVGAGI. The CDR3 has 14 residues. The CDR3 is CASSGTGGAGELFF. The DNA for the CDR3 is TGTGCCAGCAGCGGGACAGGGGGGGCCGGGGAGCTGTTTTTT.

The gene calls are TRBV27 and TRBJ1-1; the D is unclear. Per the germline V gene, CDR1 is MNHEY and CDR2 is SMNVEV (reference sequence). The length of the CDR3 is 12 residues. CDR3 bases: TGTGCATCGGGAGAGGTGAACACTGAAGCTTTCTTT. Translating gives CASGEVNTEAFF.

The chain carries TRBV6-6 and TRBJ2-7; D possibly corresponds to TRBD2 (6 bases). Per germline, CDR1 MNHNY and CDR2 SVGAGI (reference sequence). The CDR3 has 14 residues. V lost 4 bases and J 2 bases, leaving 12 bases between the germline ends. The CDR3: CASSWDSSTYEQYF. For the CDR3, the DNA is TGTGCCAGCAGTTGGGACTCTTCTACCTACGAGCAGTACTTC.

This clone was counted a single time. Other DNA sequences in this specimen translate into the identical CDR3. The genes are TRBV11-2 and TRBJ2-7; TRBD2 matches 7 bases. Losses at the gene ends were 3 bases for V and 1 base for J; bases not matched to a gene: 3. The germline V gene encodes CDR1 SGHAT and CDR2 FQNNGV. The CDR3 is made up of 14 amino acids. The CDR3 coding sequence is TGTGCCAGCAGCTTTAGCGGGCCGTCCTACGAGCAGTACTTC. This gives the protein CASSFSGPSYEQYF.

This chain connects TRBV4-1 to TRBJ2-7, with a tentative D call TRBD1 (6 bases). CDR1 is MGHRA and CDR2 is YSYEKL in the germline V gene. Trimming took off 1 base at V and 4 bases at J, with 14 bases between the two ends. The CDR3 is made up of 15 amino acids. The CDR3 DNA sequence: TGCGCCAGCAGCCAAGTGGACAGCGCTATATACGAGCAGTACTTC. Its translation is CASSQVDSAIYEQYF.

Only one count was recorded for this clone. Sequence at one end of the junction differs from germline and may be a read error. V usage is TRBV25-1 and J usage is TRBJ2-4; 7 bases are shared with TRBD1. The CDR3 runs to 13 residues. Germline V gene sequence: CDR1 MGHDK, CDR2 SYGVNS. The CDR3 protein is CASSGQGVGAVDF. Here the CDR3 DNA reads TGTGCCAGCAGTGGACAGGGAGTAGGCGCAGTGGACTTC.

This clone was recorded only once. The chain carries TRBV11-2 and TRBJ1-4; 9 nucleotides agree with TRBD1. The CDR3 is 15 residues long. V trimming: 5 bases; J trimming: 6 bases; junction bases outside the gene matches: 7. Germline loops: CDR1 SGHAT, CDR2 FQNNGV. The CDR3 region has the DNA TGTGCCAGCAGCACGACAGGGGGGAAAGATGAAAAACTGTTTTTT. Translated, it gives CASSTTGGKDEKLFF. The complete variable domain, with remaining parts taken from reference TRBV11-2 and TRBJ1-4, reads EAGVAQSPRYKIIEKRQSVAFWCNPISGHATLYWYQQILGQGPKLLIQFQNNGVVDDSQLPKDRFSAERLKGVDSTLKIQPAKLEDSAVYLCASSTTGGKDEKLFFGSGTQLSVL.

The rearrangement links TRBV30 to TRBJ2-1; TRBD2 aligns across 7 bases. The CDR3 has 17 amino acids. Germline V gene sequence: CDR1 GTSNPN, CDR2 SVGIG (reference sequence). Losses at the gene ends were 1 base for V and 5 bases for J; bases not matched to a gene: 14. The CDR3 nucleotides are TGTGCCTGGAGTGACCCACCCTGGGGGGGTATTGACAATGAGCAGTTCTTC. Its translation: CAWSDPPWGGIDNEQFF. Based on the CDR3 plus reference TRBV30 and TRBJ2-1, the full variable domain is SQTIHQWPATLVQPVGSPLSLECTVEGTSNPNLYWYRQAAGRGLQLLFYSVGIGQISSEVPQNLSASRPQDRQFILSSKKLLLSDSGFYLCAWSDPPWGGIDNEQFFGPGTRLTVL.

This chain uses TRBV9 with TRBJ2-1; D uncertain. V was shortened by 0 bases and J by 2 bases, with 9 bases between the two germline ends. In germline, CDR1 is SGDLS, CDR2 YYNGEE. This CDR3 has 15 residues. DNA of the CDR3: TGTGCCAGCAGCGTAGAAACGGGCCCCTACAATGAGCAGTTCTTC. Encoded protein: CASSVETGPYNEQFF.

For the CDR3, the DNA is TGTGCCAGCAGCTCCGACGGGACTAGCGGGATTATAAATGAGCAGTTCTTC. This encodes CASSSDGTSGIINEQFF. The rearrangement joins TRBV7-9 to TRBJ2-1, with TRBD2 matching 13 bases. With 4 bases clipped from V and 7 bases from J, the junction kept 10 bases outside the gene matches. This CDR3 spans 17 amino acids. Germline V gene data show CDR1 as SEHNR and CDR2 as FQNEAQ (reference sequence).

The genes are TRBV2 and TRBJ2-1, with 8 positions matching TRBD1. This CDR3 has 14 amino acids. The trim removed 6 bases at V and 8 bases at J, leaving 9 bases unmatched. Germline CDR1 SNHLY, CDR2 FYNNEI. CDR3 bases: TGTGCCAGCAGGGCCCAGGGGGCTCTTGATGAGCAGTTCTTC. Protein: CASRAQGALDEQFF.

The chain uses TRBV7-6 and TRBJ2-5, with 8 positions matching TRBD1. Germline V lookup: CDR1 SGHVS, CDR2 FNYEAQ. The CDR3 has 13 residues. V lost 5 bases to trimming and J lost 3 bases; unmatched junction nucleotides: 2. Here the CDR3 DNA reads TGTGCCAGCAGCCTACAGGGGGAAGAGACCCAGTACTTC. It translates to CASSLQGEETQYF.

V gene TRBV5-7 combines with J gene TRBJ2-6, with D perhaps matching TRBD1 (5 bases). TRBV5-7 has ORF status, its function being uncertain. Trimming took off 7 bases at V and 0 bases at J, with 17 bases between the two ends. There are 17 residues in the CDR3. The CDR3 spells CASFWGTYVSGANVLTF. CDR3 DNA sequence: TGTGCCAGCTTCTGGGGCACCTACGTCTCTGGGGCCAACGTCCTGACTTTC.

This chain links TRBV15 with TRBJ2-1; no clear D. Germline lookup yields CDR1 LNHNV and CDR2 YYDKDF (reference sequence). This CDR3 comprises 14 residues. V dropped 5 bases and J dropped 6 bases, with 14 bases sitting between them. CDR3 residues: CATSGRGLSNEQFF. CDR3 in DNA: TGTGCCACCAGCGGTCGTGGTTTAAGCAATGAGCAGTTCTTC.

The gene calls are TRBV29-1 and TRBJ2-2; 7 nucleotides align to TRBD1. V shed 6 bases, J shed 3 bases, and the junction held 13 bases outside the gene matches. The germline gives CDR1 SQVTM, CDR2 ANQGSEA. The CDR3 is made up of 16 amino acids. Here the CDR3 reads CSVLGTDSKYTGELFF. The DNA for the CDR3 is TGCAGCGTCCTGGGGACAGACTCCAAATACACCGGGGAGCTGTTTTTT.

This chain uses TRBV6-5 with TRBJ2-5; TRBD2 aligns across 8 bases. CDR1 is MNHEY and CDR2 is SVGAGI in the germline V gene. CDR3 length equals 15 residues. V was clipped by 2 bases and J by 5 bases; unmatched bases: 7. The CDR3 protein is CASSYGVAGTETQYF. Here the CDR3 DNA reads TGTGCCAGCAGTTACGGGGTAGCGGGGACGGAGACCCAGTACTTC.

The chain links TRBV6-1 to TRBJ2-2; D possibly corresponds to TRBD1 (6 bases). The V gene's germline CDR1 is MNHNS and CDR2 SASEGT. V gave up 10 bases and J gave up 4 bases, with 13 bases separating them. This CDR3 comprises 13 residues. The CDR3 region is CAIQDRATGELFF. In nucleotides, the CDR3 is TGTGCCATTCAGGACAGAGCCACCGGGGAGCTGTTTTTT.

This rearrangement joins TRBV27 to TRBJ2-1; TRBD1 matches 9 bases. In germline, CDR1 is MNHEY, CDR2 SMNVEV (reference sequence). This CDR3 spans 13 amino acids. Trimming took 8 bases from V and 6 from J; bases not matched to a gene: 5. CDR3: CASARGQGNEQFF. The CDR3 DNA is TGTGCCAGCGCTAGGGGACAGGGCAATGAGCAGTTCTTC.

As to this clone: Other DNA sequences from this sample encode an identical CDR3 as well. CDR3 protein: CASSGGNTEAFF. In DNA, the CDR3 is TGTGCCAGCAGCGGAGGAAACACTGAAGCTTTCTTT. The V and J genes are TRBV13 and TRBJ1-1; D uncertain. Germline V CDR1 and CDR2: PRHDT, FYEKMQ (reference sequence). The CDR3 runs 12 residues. The V end lost 5 bases, the J end lost 2 bases, and 6 bases lay between the germline ends.